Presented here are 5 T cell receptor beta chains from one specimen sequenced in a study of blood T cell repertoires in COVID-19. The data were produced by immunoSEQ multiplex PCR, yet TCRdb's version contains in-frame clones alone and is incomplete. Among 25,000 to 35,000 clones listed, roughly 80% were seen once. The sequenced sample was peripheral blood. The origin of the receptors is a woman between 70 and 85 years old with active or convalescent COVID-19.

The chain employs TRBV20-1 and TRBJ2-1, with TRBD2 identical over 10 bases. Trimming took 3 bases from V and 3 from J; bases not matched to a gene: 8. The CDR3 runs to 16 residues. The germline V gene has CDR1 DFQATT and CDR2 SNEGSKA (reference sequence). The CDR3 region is CSASRPGLADYNEQFF. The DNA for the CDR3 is TGCAGTGCTAGTAGGCCAGGACTAGCGGACTACAATGAGCAGTTCTTC.

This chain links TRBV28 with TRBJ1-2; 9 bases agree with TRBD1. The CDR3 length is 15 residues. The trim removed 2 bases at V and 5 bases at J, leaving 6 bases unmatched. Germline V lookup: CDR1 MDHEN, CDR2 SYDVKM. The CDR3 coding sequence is TGTGCCAGCAGTTTAGATACAGGGGGCCGTTATGGCTACACCTTC. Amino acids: CASSLDTGGRYGYTF.

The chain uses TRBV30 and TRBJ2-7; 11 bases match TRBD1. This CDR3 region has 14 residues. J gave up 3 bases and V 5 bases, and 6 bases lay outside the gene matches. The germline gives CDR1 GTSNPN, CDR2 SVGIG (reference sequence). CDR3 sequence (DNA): TGTGCCTGGGGACGGACAGGGGGCGGCTACGAGCAGTACTTC. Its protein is CAWGRTGGGYEQYF.

CDR3 residues: CASSYILGGNYKSPSPLHF. DNA for the CDR3: TGTGCCAGCAGTTACATCCTCGGGGGAAACTACAAGTCTCCATCACCCCTCCACTTT. The rearrangement joins TRBV28 to TRBJ1-6; possibly TRBD1 for D (5 bases). CDR3 length: 19 residues. V was shortened by 4 bases and J by 10 bases, with 29 bases between the two germline ends. The germline CDR1 and CDR2 sequences are MDHEN and SYDVKM.

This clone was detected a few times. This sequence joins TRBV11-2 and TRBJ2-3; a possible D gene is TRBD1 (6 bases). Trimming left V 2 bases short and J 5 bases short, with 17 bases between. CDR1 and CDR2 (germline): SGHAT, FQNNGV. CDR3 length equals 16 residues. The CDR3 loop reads CASSLHAGLQGDTQYF. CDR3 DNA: TGTGCCAGCAGCTTACACGCTGGGTTACAGGGAGATACGCAGTATTTT.